One sample yielded the 31 T cell receptor beta chains listed below, sequenced in a study of T cell responses to AZD1222 COVID-19 vaccine (dated by TCRdb to the early 2020s). Receptor amplification or capture employed the immunoSEQ multiplex PCR assay. The immuneACCESS repertoire file appears here via TCRdb, limited to in-frame rearrangements. These files lack a portion of the clones; in checked studies, under half of the deficit traces to unresolved V genes, and the cause of the others is not known. The sample includes 130,000 or so clones, with approximately 91% observed a single time. The ten largest clonotypes hold 1.5% to 2% of the sample. What the time point label conveys for this sample: baseline before first vaccination. The sequences come from peripheral blood, collected on day 0 of AZD1222 vaccination. The receptor set was obtained from an adult in good health.

The chain combines TRBV7-8 with TRBJ2-7; D gene uncertain. From germline, CDR1 is SGHVS and CDR2 FQNEAQ. The germline V and J ends were trimmed by 5 bases and 7 bases, with 12 bases remaining between them. CDR3 length: 12 residues. The CDR3 is CASSPTGGEQYF. The CDR3 DNA is TGTGCCAGCAGCCCCACCGGTGGGGAGCAGTACTTC.

The chain links TRBV7-9 to TRBJ2-1, with 11 bases fitting TRBD2. The germline gives CDR1 SEHNR, CDR2 FQNEAQ (reference sequence). V shed 2 bases, J shed 4 bases, and the junction held 4 bases outside the gene matches. The CDR3 has 16 residues. The CDR3 region is CASSLILAGAYNEQFF. The CDR3 nucleotides read TGTGCCAGCAGCTTAATACTAGCGGGAGCGTACAATGAGCAGTTCTTC.

This clone appeared a few times. The chain is built from TRBV7-6 and TRBJ1-5; a weak D match, TRBD1 (5 bases). V was cut by 1 base and J by 1 base, with 17 bases left in between. The CDR3 consists of 18 residues. Germline V gene lookup returns CDR1 SGHVS and CDR2 FNYEAQ. DNA of the CDR3: TGTGCCAGCAGCTTAGGAGCCCCGGGACGACTGAGCAATCAGCCCCAGCATTTT. Its translation is CASSLGAPGRLSNQPQHF. The full variable domain, completed using reference TRBV7-6 and TRBJ1-5, is GAGVSQSPRYKVTKRGQDVALRCDPISGHVSLYWYRQALGQGPEFLTYFNYEAQQDKSGLPNDRFSAERPEGSISTLTIQRTEQRDSAMYRCASSLGAPGRLSNQPQHFGDGTRLSIL.

The chain carries TRBV3-1 (or the pseudogene TRBV3-2) and TRBJ1-2, with D possibly TRBD1 on 5 matching bases. The V end was cut by 1 base, the J end by 8 bases, with 20 bases between. Per germline, CDR1 LGHDT and CDR2 YNNKEL (reference sequence). This CDR3 region has 16 residues. CDR3 protein: CASSQVAAGPLAGYTF. The CDR3, as DNA: TGTGCCAGCAGCCAAGTGGCGGCGGGACCGCTCGCGGGCTACACCTTC.

The chain employs TRBV9 and TRBJ2-3; no clear D gene. The CDR3 has 15 amino acids. V lost 2 bases and J lost 0, with 10 bases in between. Germline V CDR1 and CDR2: SGDLS, YYNGEE. The CDR3: CASSVGLSSTDTQYF. Here the CDR3 DNA reads TGTGCCAGCAGCGTGGGCCTTTCTAGCACAGATACGCAGTATTTT.

The V call is TRBV7-3, the J call TRBJ1-2; D call uncertain. The V end was cut by 5 bases, the J end by 3 bases, with 7 bases between. This CDR3 has 12 amino acids. In germline, CDR1 is SGHTA, CDR2 FQGTGA. The DNA for the CDR3 is TGTGCCAGCAGCCTCCCTTACTATGGCTACACCTTC. It translates to CASSLPYYGYTF.

The V and J genes are TRBV7-2 and TRBJ1-1; 7 positions match TRBD1. This CDR3 is built from 15 residues. Germline V CDR1 and CDR2: SGHTA, FQGNSA. Losses at the gene ends were 1 base for V and 4 bases for J; bases not matched to a gene: 6. Here the CDR3 DNA reads TGTGCCAGCAGCTTAGTTATAGGGGGCCTCACTGAAGCTTTCTTT. It is translated as CASSLVIGGLTEAFF.

The rearrangement uses TRBV5-1 and TRBJ2-7; TRBD2 matches at 8 bases. The trim removed 0 bases at V and 0 bases at J, leaving 5 bases unmatched. Germline lookup yields CDR1 SGHRS and CDR2 YFSETQ. The CDR3 consists of 16 residues. Written as DNA, the CDR3 is TGCGCCAGCAGCTTGGCCGGGGGGGCAGGCTCCTACGAGCAGTACTTC. Translation: CASSLAGGAGSYEQYF.

For the CDR3, the DNA is TGTGCCAGCAGCCAGGGACAGGGGAATTCACCCCTCCACTTT. Protein sequence: CASSQGQGNSPLHF. The rearrangement uses TRBV7-3 and TRBJ1-6; 10 nucleotides match TRBD1. The V gene end was trimmed by 5 bases and the J gene end by 7 bases; junction bases not matched to a gene: 2. CDR3 length: 14 residues. Germline values: CDR1 SGHTA, CDR2 FQGTGA.

J is TRBJ1-6 and V is TRBV7-8; no definite D call. V gave up 2 bases and J gave up 0 bases, with 14 bases separating them. The germline CDR1 and CDR2 sequences are SGHVS and FQNEAQ. The CDR3 sequence is 18 residues long. The DNA of the CDR3 is TGTGCCAGCAGCTTAAAACAGCTTGCCGGCTCCTATAATTCACCCCTCCACTTT. Its protein product is CASSLKQLAGSYNSPLHF.

The chain recombines TRBV27 with TRBJ1-1, with unresolved D. The CDR3 contains 14 residues. Deletions cut 8 bases from V and 1 base from J, with 14 bases between. The germline CDR1 and CDR2 sequences are MNHEY and SMNVEV (reference sequence). The CDR3 spells CASLGPAENTEAFF. The CDR3, as DNA: TGTGCCAGCCTAGGCCCGGCTGAGAACACTGAAGCTTTCTTT.

J is TRBJ1-5 and V is TRBV28; 7 bases are shared with TRBD1. The CDR3 covers 15 residues. J was trimmed by 4 bases and V by 3 bases; bases with no gene match: 6. Germline V lookup: CDR1 MDHEN, CDR2 SYDVKM. The CDR3 is CASSFGDRINQPQHF. DNA for the CDR3: TGTGCCAGCAGTTTCGGGGACAGAATAAATCAGCCCCAGCATTTT.

The chain links TRBV7-2 to TRBJ2-1; D remains unclear. V lost 5 bases and J 8 bases, leaving 13 bases between the germline ends. The CDR3 is 13 amino acids. Germline V gives CDR1 SGHTA, CDR2 FQGNSA. CDR3 DNA: TGTGCCAGCAGCACGGAACCTAGGGATGAGCAGTTCTTC. The encoded protein is CASSTEPRDEQFF.

V gene TRBV28 combines with J gene TRBJ1-2; no clear D gene. V shed 5 bases and J shed 8 bases, with 12 bases lying between them. Germline V lookup: CDR1 MDHEN, CDR2 SYDVKM. This CDR3 region has 12 residues. The CDR3 bases are TGTGCCAGCAGTCGGGCGACGAAGGGCTACACCTTC. Amino acid sequence: CASSRATKGYTF.

The J gene is TRBJ1-2, the V gene TRBV19, with 8 bases lining up with TRBD1. The CDR3 loop spans 14 amino acids. The germline V gene has CDR1 LNHDA and CDR2 SQIVND (reference sequence). Germline trimming cut 0 bases from V and 4 bases from J; bases unmatched to any gene: 1. The chain's CDR3 is CASSIEGTGYGYTF. The CDR3 DNA follows: TGTGCCAGTAGTATAGAGGGGACAGGCTATGGCTACACCTTC.

The V call is TRBV6-2 or TRBV6-3, the J call TRBJ2-7; D gene uncertain. Germline-derived CDR1 and CDR2 are MNHEY and SVGEGT. This CDR3 is 14 amino acids long. V dropped 0 bases and J dropped 2 bases, with 8 bases sitting between them. The CDR3 DNA is TGTGCCAGCAGTTACTCGCACAGCCCCTACGAGCAGTACTTC. Encoded protein: CASSYSHSPYEQYF.

In regard to this clone: A read error may account for a junction end that differs from germline. The CDR3 DNA reads as TGTGCTAGCAGCCCTAGCGGGACGAACACCGGGGAGCTGTTTTTT. It specifies CASSPSGTNTGELFF. J is TRBJ2-2 and V is TRBV7-7, with 9 bases that match TRBD2. CDR3 length: 15 residues. Germline V gene sequence: CDR1 SSHAT, CDR2 FNYEAQ (reference sequence). Together with reference TRBV7-7 and TRBJ2-2, the CDR3 gives the full variable domain: GAGVSQSPRYKVTKRGQDVTLRCDPISSHATLYWYQQALGQGPEFLTYFNYEAQPDKSGLPSDRFSAERPEGSISTLTIQRTEQRDSAMYRCASSPSGTNTGELFFGEGSRLTVL.

This chain links TRBV5-6 with TRBJ1-1; 8 positions agree with TRBD1. J lost 3 bases, V lost 4 bases, and 5 bases had no gene match. CDR1 is SGHDT, CDR2 YYEEEE, per germline. This CDR3 contains 14 residues. The DNA for the CDR3 is TGTGCCAGCAGCCTGGACAGGGTTCACACTGAAGCTTTCTTT. This sequence encodes CASSLDRVHTEAFF.

This clone was observed a few times. The V and J genes are TRBV19 and TRBJ1-1, with 9 bases lining up with TRBD1. The CDR3 runs to 17 residues. Looked up from germline, CDR1 is LNHDA and CDR2 is SQIVND (reference sequence). Unmatched junction bases numbered 17, after V lost 7 bases and J lost 5 bases. The CDR3 nucleotides read TGTGCCAGTACCTTAAAAGGGACAGGGATCATGCGGACTGAAGCTTTCTTT. This gives the protein CASTLKGTGIMRTEAFF. Variable domain in full (rest from reference TRBV19 and TRBJ1-1): DGGITQSPKYLFRKEGQNVTLSCEQNLNHDAMYWYRQDPGQGLRLIYYSQIVNDFQKGDIAEGYSVSREKKESFPLTVTSAQKNPTAFYLCASTLKGTGIMRTEAFFGQGTRLTVV.

This clone was recorded only once. This chain uses TRBV7-8 with TRBJ1-1; D gene ambiguous. The CDR3 length is 11 residues. V was trimmed by 5 bases and J by 8 bases, leaving 9 bases between them. Germline values: CDR1 SGHVS, CDR2 FQNEAQ. The CDR3 nucleotides are TGTGCCAGCAGCCGGACGGGCGAAGCTTTCTTT. Translation: CASSRTGEAFF.

The V gene is TRBV27, the J gene TRBJ2-1, with D maybe TRBD2 (6 bases). V was shortened by 8 bases and J by 7 bases, with 12 bases between the two germline ends. The CDR3 contains 12 residues. CDR1 is MNHEY and CDR2 is SMNVEV in the germline V gene (reference sequence). The CDR3 here is CASAGLANEQFF. The DNA of the CDR3 is TGTGCCAGCGCGGGACTCGCAAATGAGCAGTTCTTC.

The genes are TRBV4-2 and TRBJ2-7; 8 bases are shared with TRBD2. Germline values: CDR1 LGHNA, CDR2 YNFKEQ. The CDR3 extends over 15 amino acids. With 1 base clipped from V and 2 bases from J, the junction kept 4 bases outside the gene matches. As DNA, the CDR3 is TGTGCCAGCAGCCAAGCTAGCGGGTCGCCCTACGAGCAGTACTTC. Translation gives CASSQASGSPYEQYF.

This clone was observed a few times. The CDR3 here is CASSLQGGMTYEQYF. The CDR3 DNA follows: TGTGCCAGTAGCCTACAGGGGGGCATGACCTACGAGCAGTACTTC. The V gene is TRBV19, the J gene TRBJ2-7, with 8 bases that match TRBD1. With 6 bases clipped from V and 2 bases from J, the junction kept 9 bases outside the gene matches. The CDR3 sequence is 15 residues long. Germline V gene lookup returns CDR1 LNHDA and CDR2 SQIVND (reference sequence).

The chain is built from TRBV7-3 and TRBJ2-2, with 9 positions matching TRBD1. The V segment lost 5 bases and the J segment 5 bases; nucleotides outside the gene matches: 6. The CDR3 length is 15 residues. Germline CDR1 SGHTA, CDR2 FQGTGA. The CDR3 sequence: CASSPGTGRTGELFF. CDR3 nucleotide sequence: TGTGCCAGCAGCCCTGGGACAGGGAGAACCGGGGAGCTGTTTTTT. The full variable domain, with the rest looked up from reference TRBV7-3 and TRBJ2-2, is GAGVSQTPSNKVTEKGKYVELRCDPISGHTALYWYRQSLGQGPEFLIYFQGTGAADDSGLPNDRFFAVRPEGSVSTLKIQRTERGDSAVYLCASSPGTGRTGELFFGEGSRLTVL.

This clone came up once. The CDR3 nucleotides are TGTGCCAGCAGCCCCAGTCGGGGGGGGGCCCAGCATTTT. Encoded protein: CASSPSRGGAQHF. The J gene is TRBJ1-5, the V gene TRBV3-1 (or the pseudogene TRBV3-2), with TRBD1 as a possible D gene (5 bases). The CDR3 has 13 residues. V lost 4 bases to trimming and J lost 11 bases, with 15 bases between them. The germline gives CDR1 LGHDT, CDR2 YNNKEL (reference sequence).

This rearrangement joins TRBV3-1 (or the pseudogene TRBV3-2) to TRBJ2-4, with 7 bases lining up with TRBD1. V lost 8 bases and J lost 2; bases outside the gene matches: 3. The CDR3 is 13 residues long. Germline CDR1 is LGHDT and CDR2 is YNNKEL (reference sequence). As DNA, the CDR3 is TGTGCCAGCCTGGACAGGACCAAAAACATTCAGTACTTC. Protein product: CASLDRTKNIQYF.

This clone showed up just a few times. The chain has TRBV3-1 (or the pseudogene TRBV3-2) and TRBJ2-7; 9 nucleotides align to TRBD2. The ends lost 0 bases at V and 5 bases at J; junction bases unmatched: 23. This CDR3 comprises 21 residues. Germline V gene data show CDR1 as LGHDT and CDR2 as YNNKEL (reference sequence). This CDR3 reads CASSQDLVFGVGGGRGNEQYF. The CDR3 DNA is TGTGCCAGCAGCCAAGATCTTGTATTTGGTGTAGGTGGCGGGAGGGGGAACGAGCAGTACTTC.

The V and J genes are TRBV14 and TRBJ2-3, with TRBD2 matching over 7 bases. Losses at the gene ends were 3 bases for V and 5 bases for J; bases not matched to a gene: 8. The CDR3 is 15 amino acids. Germline-derived CDR1 and CDR2 are SGHDN and FVKESK. The DNA of the CDR3 is TGTGCCAGCAGCCACCTTGCGGGGGAGGGAGATACGCAGTATTTT. It encodes CASSHLAGEGDTQYF.

The V gene is TRBV3-1 (or the pseudogene TRBV3-2), the J gene TRBJ2-1; no reliable D call. There are 13 residues in the CDR3. Germline loops: CDR1 LGHDT, CDR2 YNNKEL (reference sequence). Trimming cost V 1 base and J 6 bases, with 7 bases left between them. This CDR3 reads CASSQGRFNEQFF. As DNA, the CDR3 is TGTGCCAGCAGCCAAGGGCGTTTCAATGAGCAGTTCTTC.

This rearrangement joins TRBV25-1 to TRBJ2-7, with D possibly being TRBD1 (6 bases). This CDR3 has 16 residues. Germline V lookup: CDR1 MGHDK, CDR2 SYGVNS. The V gene lost 4 bases and the J gene lost 5 bases, with 21 bases spanning the gap. DNA for the CDR3: TGTGCCAGCAGTGCCAGGGACACCCCCTTTAGGCACGAGCAGTACTTC. Amino acid sequence: CASSARDTPFRHEQYF.

The V and J genes are TRBV27 and TRBJ2-7; 11 nucleotides match TRBD2. From germline, CDR1 is MNHEY and CDR2 SMNVEV (reference sequence). V shed 6 bases, J shed 3 bases, and the junction held 10 bases outside the gene matches. This CDR3 contains 16 residues. The CDR3 DNA is TGTGCCAGCAGCAGTCTCGGGACTAGCGGTTACTACGAGCAGTACTTC. The encoded protein is CASSSLGTSGYYEQYF.